This T cell receptor (beta chain) appears in the sequencing data of a study of circulating CD8 cells and anti-PD-1 response in melanoma. Turning to the study itself: Nivolumab was given intravenously at 3 mg/kg every 2 weeks.

Live CD3+CD8+TCRalphabeta+ cells were sorted into four subsets by PD-1 and/or TIGIT. Germline CDR1 DFQATT, CDR2 SNEGSKA (reference sequence). The ends were cut back, 7 bases at V and 6 bases at J, with 18 bases in the middle. The CDR3 is 14 residues long. The QIAseq Immune Repertoire TCR panel built the libraries from roughly 15 ng of total RNA. TCRdb re-called the reads with MiXCR, one entry per CDR3 protein. Of under 250 distinct CDR3 sequences in the sample, roughly 12% were seen once. The V and J genes are TRBV20-1 and TRBJ2-2; D not certain. Sequenced material: CD8+ T cells from PBMCs, taken at baseline or after one month of anti-PD-1 therapy (not recorded which). The sequence derives from a human donor with melanoma. The CDR3 DNA reads TGCAGTGTCGCACTCCTGGACGGGCCCGGGGAGCTGTTTTTT. This encodes CSVALLDGPGELFF.